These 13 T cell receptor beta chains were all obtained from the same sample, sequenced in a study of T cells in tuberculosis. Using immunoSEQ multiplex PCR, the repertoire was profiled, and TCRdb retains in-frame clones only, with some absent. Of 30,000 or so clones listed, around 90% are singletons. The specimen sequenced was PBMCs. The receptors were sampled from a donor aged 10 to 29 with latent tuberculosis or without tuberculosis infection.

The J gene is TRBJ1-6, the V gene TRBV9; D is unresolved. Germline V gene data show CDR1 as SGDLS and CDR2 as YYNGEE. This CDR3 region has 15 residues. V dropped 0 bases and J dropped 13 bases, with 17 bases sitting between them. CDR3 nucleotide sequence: TGTGCCAGCAGCGTAGCCGAGAGATCCCCCGCCCCCCTCCACTTT. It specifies CASSVAERSPAPLHF. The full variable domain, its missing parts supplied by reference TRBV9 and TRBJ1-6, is DSGVTQTPKHLITATGQRVTLRCSPRSGDLSVYWYQQSLDQGLQFLIQYYNGEERAKGNILERFSAQQFPDLHSELNLSSLELGDSALYFCASSVAERSPAPLHFGNGTRLTVT.

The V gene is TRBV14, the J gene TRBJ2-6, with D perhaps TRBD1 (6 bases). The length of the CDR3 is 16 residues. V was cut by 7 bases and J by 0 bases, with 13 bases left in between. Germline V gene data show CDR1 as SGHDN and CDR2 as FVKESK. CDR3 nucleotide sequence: TGTGCCAGCACTAGGACAGACCGCTCTGGGGCCAACGTCCTGACTTTC. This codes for CASTRTDRSGANVLTF.

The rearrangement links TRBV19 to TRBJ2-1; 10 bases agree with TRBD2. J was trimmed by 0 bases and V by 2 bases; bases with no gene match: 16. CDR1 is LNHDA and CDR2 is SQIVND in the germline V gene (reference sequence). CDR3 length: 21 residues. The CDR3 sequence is CASSIPRPQRGGPSSYNEQFF. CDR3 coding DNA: TGTGCCAGTAGTATACCCCGCCCACAGCGGGGGGGCCCTAGCTCCTACAATGAGCAGTTCTTC.

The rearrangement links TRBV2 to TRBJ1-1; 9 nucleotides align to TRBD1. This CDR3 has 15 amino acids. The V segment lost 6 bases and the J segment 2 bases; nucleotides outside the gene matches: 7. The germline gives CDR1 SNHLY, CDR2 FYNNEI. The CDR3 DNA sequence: TGTGCCAGCAGACCGGGGACAGGGATAAACACTGAAGCTTTCTTT. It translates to CASRPGTGINTEAFF.

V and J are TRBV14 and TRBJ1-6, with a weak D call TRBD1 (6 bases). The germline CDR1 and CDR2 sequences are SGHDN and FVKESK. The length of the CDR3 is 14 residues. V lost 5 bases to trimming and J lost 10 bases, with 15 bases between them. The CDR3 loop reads CASSTLQGGSPLHF. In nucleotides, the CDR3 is TGTGCCAGCAGCACCCTACAGGGAGGGTCACCCCTCCACTTT.

In DNA form, the CDR3 reads TGTGCCATCAGTGAACAGGGATACGAGCAGTACTTC. It specifies CAISEQGYEQYF. The chain combines TRBV10-3 with TRBJ2-7, with D perhaps TRBD1 (6 bases). The germline gives CDR1 ENHRY, CDR2 SYGVKD. The CDR3 covers 12 residues. V was pared by 3 bases and J by 4 bases, with 7 bases between.

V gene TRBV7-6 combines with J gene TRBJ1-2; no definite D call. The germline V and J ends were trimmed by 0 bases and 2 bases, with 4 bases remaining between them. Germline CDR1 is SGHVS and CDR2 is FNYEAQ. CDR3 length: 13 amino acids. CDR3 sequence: CASSLARNYGYTF. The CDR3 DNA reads TGTGCCAGCAGCTTAGCCCGGAACTATGGCTACACCTTC.

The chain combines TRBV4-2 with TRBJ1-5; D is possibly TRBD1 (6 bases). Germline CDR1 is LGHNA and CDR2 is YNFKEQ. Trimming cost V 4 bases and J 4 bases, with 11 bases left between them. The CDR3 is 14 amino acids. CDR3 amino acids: CASSRAQGNQPQHF. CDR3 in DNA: TGTGCCAGCAGCCGGGCACAGGGAAATCAGCCCCAGCATTTT.

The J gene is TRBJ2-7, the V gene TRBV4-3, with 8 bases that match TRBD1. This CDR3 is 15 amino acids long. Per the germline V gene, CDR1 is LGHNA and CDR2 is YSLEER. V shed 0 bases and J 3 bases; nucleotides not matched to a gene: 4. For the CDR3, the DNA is TGCGCCAGCAGCCAAGAGACAGGGGTGTACTACGAGCAGTACTTC. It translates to CASSQETGVYYEQYF.

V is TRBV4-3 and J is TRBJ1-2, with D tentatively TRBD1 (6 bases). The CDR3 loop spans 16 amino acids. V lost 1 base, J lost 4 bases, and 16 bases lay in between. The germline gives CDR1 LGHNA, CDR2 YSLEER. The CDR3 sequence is CASSQGSQGKPYGYTF. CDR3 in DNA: TGCGCCAGCAGCCAAGGAAGCCAGGGGAAGCCCTATGGCTACACCTTC.

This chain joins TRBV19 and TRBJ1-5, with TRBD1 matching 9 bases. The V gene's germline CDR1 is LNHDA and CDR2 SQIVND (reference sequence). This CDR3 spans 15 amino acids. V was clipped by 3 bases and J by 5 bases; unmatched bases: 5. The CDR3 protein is CASSISDRGDQPQHF. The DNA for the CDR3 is TGTGCCAGTAGTATCAGTGACAGGGGGGATCAGCCCCAGCATTTT.

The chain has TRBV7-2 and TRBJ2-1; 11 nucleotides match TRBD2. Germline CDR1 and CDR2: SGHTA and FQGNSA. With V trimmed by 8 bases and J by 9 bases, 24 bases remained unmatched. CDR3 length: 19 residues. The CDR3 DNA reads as TGTGCCAGCGGCACGCACCTTAGCGGGGGGGCCCTAGGTAGCGTTGAGCAGTTCTTC. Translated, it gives CASGTHLSGGALGSVEQFF. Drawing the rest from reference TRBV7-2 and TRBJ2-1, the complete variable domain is GAGVSQSPSNKVTEKGKDVELRCDPISGHTALYWYRQSLGQGLEFLIYFQGNSAPDKSGLPSDRFSAERTGGSVSTLTIQRTQQEDSAVYLCASGTHLSGGALGSVEQFFGPGTRLTVL.

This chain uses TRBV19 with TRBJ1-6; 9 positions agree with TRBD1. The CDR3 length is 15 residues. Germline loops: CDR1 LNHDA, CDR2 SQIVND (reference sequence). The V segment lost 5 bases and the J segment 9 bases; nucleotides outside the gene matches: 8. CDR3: CASSPRDRDFSPLHF. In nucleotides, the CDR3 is TGTGCCAGTAGTCCCCGGGACAGGGATTTTTCACCCCTCCACTTT.